The rows below give T cell receptor beta chains drawn from one sample of a study of shared clonotypes between healthy human individuals. Assay: immunoSEQ multiplex PCR; the TCRdb copy retains only in-frame clones and omits some. The data show millions of clones, with about 92% seen just once and 0.3% to 0.4% held by the top ten. The source material was naive CD4+ T cells from PBMCs. These TCRs come from a man between 18 and 29 years old in good health. Some clones in this sample may be carry-over from other donors' samples. Each CDR3 is given with its conserved first and last residue. Fields, in order: V gene, clone size, D gene, CDR3 length, J gene, CDR3 protein, CDR3 DNA. A D gene is named only where the DNA matches it firmly. For some rows the clone size is stated as once, few or many, or as a class when expanded; others skip it.

TRBV28	NA	NA	13	TRBJ2-7	CASTSRASYEQYF	TGTGCCAGCACTTCCCGGGCATCCTACGAGCAGTACTTC
TRBV28	NA	TRBD1	14	TRBJ1-1	CASRSTGEWTEAFF	TGTGCCAGCCGATCTACAGGGGAATGGACTGAAGCTTTCTTT
TRBV9	NA	NA	13	TRBJ2-2	CASSVVGWRELFF	TGTGCCAGCAGCGTAGTTGGTTGGCGGGAGCTGTTTTTT
TRBV27	NA	TRBD1	15	TRBJ1-4	CASSRPGQGKEKLFF	TGTGCCAGCAGTCGGCCGGGACAGGGAAAGGAAAAACTGTTTTTT
TRBV28	NA	TRBD2	14	TRBJ2-7	CASRPGTSGYEQYF	TGTGCCAGCAGACCCGGGACTAGCGGTTACGAGCAGTACTTC
TRBV7-3	once	TRBD2	15	TRBJ2-1	CASSLNLAGYNEQFF	TGTGCCAGCAGCTTAAATCTAGCGGGTTACAATGAGCAGTTCTTC
TRBV27	NA	NA	14	TRBJ2-7	CASSITRSSYEQYF	TGTGCCAGCAGTATCACACGGAGCTCCTACGAGCAGTACTTC
TRBV4-2	NA	NA	17	TRBJ2-3	CASSQRFGAPSTDTQYF	TGTGCCAGCAGCCAACGATTTGGCGCCCCTAGCACAGATACGCAGTATTTT
TRBV5-6	NA	TRBD1	15	TRBJ2-7	CASSPGQGVSYEQYF	TGTGCCAGCAGCCCCGGACAGGGGGTATCCTACGAGCAGTACTTC
TRBV5-1	NA	NA	16	TRBJ1-5	CASSGAPRDPLQPQHF	TGCGCCAGCAGCGGCGCACCCCGGGACCCACTCCAGCCCCAGCATTTT
TRBV5-5	NA	NA	12	TRBJ2-7	CASSLGGYEQYF	TGTGCCAGCAGCTTAGGGGGCTACGAGCAGTACTTC
TRBV28	NA	NA	14	TRBJ2-3	CASRRPGSTDTQYF	TGTGCCAGCAGAAGACCGGGTAGCACAGATACGCAGTATTTT
TRBV28	NA	NA	16	TRBJ1-4	CASSPGGDGNNEKLFF	TGTGCCAGCAGTCCCGGGGGGGACGGCAATAATGAAAAACTGTTTTTT
TRBV28	NA	TRBD1	20	TRBJ2-3	CASSSYLGTGREINTDTQYF	TGTGCCAGCAGCTCCTACCTCGGGACAGGGAGGGAGATAAACACAGATACGCAGTATTTT
TRBV27	NA	NA	16	TRBJ2-5	CASSLALRGPPETQYF	TGTGCCAGCAGTTTGGCGCTCAGGGGCCCCCCAGAGACCCAGTACTTC
TRBV7-3	NA	TRBD2	14	TRBJ2-2	CASSLAGDHGELFF	TGTGCCAGCAGTTTAGCGGGAGATCACGGGGAGCTGTTTTTT
TRBV28	NA	NA	13	TRBJ1-1	CASSFGLITEAFF	TGTGCCAGCAGTTTCGGTTTGATCACTGAAGCTTTCTTT
TRBV19	NA	NA	14	TRBJ2-7	CASSIAGDMYEQYF	TGTGCCAGTAGTATAGCCGGGGACATGTACGAGCAGTACTTC
TRBV5-5	NA	NA	15	TRBJ2-2	CASSLITGYTGELFF	TGTGCCAGCAGCTTGATAACAGGATACACCGGGGAGCTGTTTTTT
TRBV6-1	NA	TRBD1	15	TRBJ1-5	CASSGRDRVRQPQHF	TGTGCCAGCAGTGGCCGGGACAGGGTACGCCAGCCCCAGCATTTT
TRBV9	once	NA	16	TRBJ1-3	CASSSTGREAGNTIYF	TGTGCCAGCAGCTCCACGGGGAGGGAAGCTGGAAACACCATATATTTT
TRBV2	NA	NA	14	TRBJ1-2	CASRGDGTGYGYTF	TGTGCCAGCAGAGGGGACGGAACAGGCTATGGCTACACCTTC
TRBV28	NA	TRBD2	15	TRBJ2-7	CASTAGGAGRDEQYF	TGTGCCAGCACCGCCGGGGGGGCTGGCCGAGACGAGCAGTACTTC
TRBV5-6	NA	NA	14	TRBJ1-5	CASSAYRANQPQHF	TGTGCCAGCAGCGCTTACAGGGCTAATCAGCCCCAGCATTTT
TRBV7-2	NA	NA	17	TRBJ1-5	CASSLALRPRNNQPQHF	TGTGCCAGCAGCTTAGCGCTCAGGCCCCGCAACAATCAGCCCCAGCATTTT
TRBV29-1	few	NA	11	TRBJ1-1	CSPARLTEAFF	TGCAGCCCTGCACGGTTAACGGAAGCTTTCTTT
TRBV18	NA	NA	15	TRBJ1-3	CASSPADSSGNTIYF	TGTGCCAGCTCACCGGCGGACAGCTCTGGAAACACCATATATTTT
TRBV28	once	NA	16	TRBJ2-1	CASSQPGVGRYNEQFF	TGTGCCAGCAGTCAACCCGGGGTAGGGCGCTACAATGAGCAGTTCTTC
TRBV15	NA	NA	12	TRBJ2-3	CATSGTSGSQYF	TGTGCCACCAGCGGTACCTCCGGGTCGCAGTATTTT
TRBV6-1	NA	TRBD2	13	TRBJ2-5	CASSSSGRETQYF	TGTGCCAGCAGTTCTAGCGGGAGGGAGACCCAGTACTTC
TRBV28	NA	NA	15	TRBJ2-1	CASSDTGGGYNEQFF	TGTGCCAGCAGTGATACAGGGGGGGGATACAATGAGCAGTTCTTC
TRBV20-1	NA	NA	11	TRBJ2-7	CSASIRSEQYF	TGCAGTGCTAGTATTCGATCCGAGCAGTACTTC
TRBV2	NA	NA	15	TRBJ2-3	CASSEPQGGTDTQYF	TGTGCCAGCAGTGAACCCCAGGGAGGCACAGATACGCAGTATTTT
TRBV28	NA	NA	15	TRBJ2-5	CASSRLGGGEETQYF	TGTGCCAGCAGTAGGCTGGGTGGGGGCGAAGAGACCCAGTACTTC
TRBV27	NA	NA	15	TRBJ1-1	CASSPQDRRGTEAFF	TGTGCCAGCAGTCCACAAGACAGGAGGGGCACTGAAGCTTTCTTT
TRBV6-6	NA	NA	13	TRBJ1-1	CASSYPGKDEAFF	TGTGCCAGCAGTTACCCGGGTAAGGATGAAGCTTTCTTT
TRBV11-3	NA	NA	13	TRBJ2-3	CASSMSGTDTQYF	TGTGCCAGCAGCATGTCAGGCACAGATACGCAGTATTTT
TRBV6-1	NA	NA	12	TRBJ2-1	CASSYSYNEQFF	TGTGCCAGCAGCTACTCCTACAATGAGCAGTTCTTC
TRBV2	NA	TRBD1	18	TRBJ1-1	CASSEALLWTGLNTEAFF	TGTGCCAGCAGTGAAGCGCTATTATGGACAGGGCTAAACACTGAAGCTTTCTTT
TRBV30	NA	NA	11	TRBJ2-7	CAWSVTEGQYF	TGTGCCTGGAGTGTAACGGAGGGGCAGTACTTC
TRBV29-1	NA	NA	12	TRBJ1-1	CSARVSNTEAFF	TGCAGCGCCAGGGTTTCGAACACTGAAGCTTTCTTT
TRBV6-4	once	NA	18	TRBJ1-5	CASSDRRTDFPGSGPQHF	TGTGCCAGCAGTGACCGAAGGACGGACTTCCCCGGGTCGGGACCCCAGCATTTT
TRBV6-6	once	TRBD1	14	TRBJ2-7	CASSPGQEYYEQYF	TGTGCCAGCAGTCCCGGACAGGAGTACTACGAGCAGTACTTC
TRBV5-1	NA	NA	14	TRBJ1-1	CASSRYGENTEAFF	TGCGCCAGCAGCCGCTACGGGGAGAACACTGAAGCTTTCTTT
TRBV5-1	NA	NA	15	TRBJ2-5	CASSVRDLRRETQYF	TGCGCCAGCAGCGTCCGGGATCTCAGGCGGGAGACCCAGTACTTC
TRBV19	NA	NA	13	TRBJ1-2	CASSTPRDYGYTF	TGTGCCAGTAGTACCCCCCGCGACTATGGCTACACCTTC
TRBV5-6	NA	NA	12	TRBJ1-2	CASSSDSYGYTF	TGTGCCAGCAGCTCGGACAGCTATGGCTACACCTTC
TRBV20-1	few	NA	11	TRBJ1-1	CSASRNTEAFF	TGCAGTGCTAGCAGGAACACTGAAGCTTTCTTT
TRBV2	NA	TRBD1	13	TRBJ1-2	CASSRQGSDGYTF	TGTGCCAGCAGTAGACAGGGGTCAGATGGCTACACCTTC
TRBV6-1	NA	TRBD1	16	TRBJ2-1	CASSDRDRRYYNEQFF	TGTGCCAGCAGTGACCGGGACAGGAGATACTACAATGAGCAGTTCTTC
TRBV4-3	once	NA	16	TRBJ1-4	CASSQARVAGNEKLFF	TGCGCCAGCAGCCAAGCTAGGGTGGCTGGAAATGAAAAACTGTTTTTT
TRBV20-1	NA	NA	11	TRBJ2-1	CSAKHGIKQFF	TGCAGTGCGAAGCACGGGATAAAGCAGTTCTTC
TRBV30	NA	NA	16	TRBJ1-6	CAWRTRAIRDNSPLHF	TGTGCCTGGAGGACAAGGGCGATTCGAGACAATTCACCCCTCCACTTT
TRBV5-1	NA	NA	16	TRBJ1-1	CASSSKNGELTTEAFF	TGCGCCAGCAGCTCAAAAAATGGGGAGTTGACCACTGAAGCTTTCTTT
TRBV28	NA	NA	15	TRBJ2-1	CASSLSGGTHNEQFF	TGTGCCAGCAGTTTGTCAGGAGGGACCCACAATGAGCAGTTCTTC
TRBV6-4	NA	TRBD1	15	TRBJ1-1	CASSDGTGGPNEAFF	TGTGCCAGCAGTGACGGGACAGGGGGCCCCAACGAAGCTTTCTTT
TRBV5-6	once	TRBD2	16	TRBJ2-1	CASSFSLLAGYNEQFF	TGTGCCAGCAGCTTCTCCCTACTAGCGGGATACAATGAGCAGTTCTTC
TRBV10-3	NA	NA	14	TRBJ1-5	CATGGAGSNQPQHF	TGTGCCACCGGCGGTGCAGGAAGCAATCAGCCCCAGCATTTT
TRBV21-1	NA	NA	16	TRBJ2-3	CASSTPGGDSTDTQYF	TGTGCCAGCAGCACCCCGGGGGGGGACAGCACAGATACGCAGTATTTT
TRBV28	NA	NA	12	TRBJ1-2	CAARQSIYGYTF	TGTGCCGCCCGACAGAGCATCTATGGCTACACCTTC